A single sample is the source of the 7 T cell receptor beta chains below, sequenced in a study of cytomegalovirus exposure and HLA in healthy donors. The PCR employed 60 Vbeta primers together with 13 Jbeta primers. Measured with immunoSEQ multiplex PCR; TCRdb has only the in-frame clones, and not every one. The sample holds some 150,000 clones, 79% seen once. Material: PBMCs. The receptors shown here come from a man aged 45-65 years in good health and CMV-seropositive.

The chain is built from TRBV18 and TRBJ2-1; 10 nucleotides match TRBD2. The germline CDR1 and CDR2 sequences are KGHSH and LQKENI. V trimming: 6 bases; J trimming: 8 bases; junction bases outside the gene matches: 16. The length of the CDR3 is 17 residues. The CDR3 nucleotides read TGTGCCAGCTCGCTCCCGCCCCTAGCGGGAGTATTCCATGAGCAGTTCTTC. Protein: CASSLPPLAGVFHEQFF.

The chain couples TRBV7-2 to TRBJ2-7, with a possible D match to TRBD2 (5 bases). The V end lost 1 base, the J end lost 0 bases, and 13 bases lay between the germline ends. Germline V gene data show CDR1 as SGHTA and CDR2 as FQGNSA. The CDR3 contains 16 residues. Written as DNA, the CDR3 is TGTGCCAGCAGCTTAGGGAGGTCGGGTTACTCCTACGAGCAGTACTTC. This sequence encodes CASSLGRSGYSYEQYF. Together with reference TRBV7-2 and TRBJ2-7, the CDR3 gives the full variable domain: GAGVSQSPSNKVTEKGKDVELRCDPISGHTALYWYRQSLGQGLEFLIYFQGNSAPDKSGLPSDRFSAERTGGSVSTLTIQRTQQEDSAVYLCASSLGRSGYSYEQYFGPGTRLTVT.

The V call is TRBV6-1, the J call TRBJ2-6; D gene unclear. This CDR3 has 15 amino acids. V was clipped by 1 base and J by 0 bases, with 4 bases between them. Germline lookup yields CDR1 MNHNS and CDR2 SASEGT. The CDR3 nucleotides are TGTGCCAGCAGTGAAGACAGCTCTGGGGCCAACGTCCTGACTTTC. Its protein is CASSEDSSGANVLTF.

Here the CDR3 reads CASSLGTGSGYTF. CDR3 bases: TGTGCCAGCAGCTTGGGAACGGGGAGTGGCTACACCTTC. The chain couples TRBV5-5 to TRBJ1-2; D unresolved. The CDR3 runs to 13 residues. Germline loops: CDR1 SGHKS, CDR2 YYEKEE (reference sequence). The germline V and J ends were trimmed by 0 bases and 7 bases, with 10 bases remaining between them.

The chain employs TRBV28 and TRBJ2-3; D is undetermined. CDR3 length: 17 amino acids. V was trimmed by 5 bases and J by 0 bases, leaving 18 bases between them. Germline-derived CDR1 and CDR2 are MDHEN and SYDVKM. The CDR3 loop reads CASSSPAARSSTDTQYF. CDR3 bases: TGTGCCAGCAGTAGCCCGGCGGCTAGATCTAGCACAGATACGCAGTATTTT.

The CDR3 spells CAWSLAGYTDTQYF. The DNA for the CDR3 is TGTGCCTGGAGCTTAGCGGGATACACAGATACGCAGTATTTT. The chain couples TRBV30 to TRBJ2-3; 8 bases are shared with TRBD2. The trim removed 3 bases at V and 2 bases at J, leaving 4 bases unmatched. The CDR3 runs 14 residues. The V gene's germline CDR1 is GTSNPN and CDR2 SVGIG (reference sequence).

The chain uses TRBV18 and TRBJ2-2; TRBD1 might be the D (6 bases). CDR1 and CDR2 (germline): KGHSH, LQKENI. CDR3 length: 15 amino acids. Trimming took off 3 bases at V and 0 bases at J, with 8 bases between the two ends. CDR3 residues: CASSPGQTNTGELFF. The CDR3 nucleotides are TGTGCCAGCTCACCGGGACAAACGAACACCGGGGAGCTGTTTTTT.